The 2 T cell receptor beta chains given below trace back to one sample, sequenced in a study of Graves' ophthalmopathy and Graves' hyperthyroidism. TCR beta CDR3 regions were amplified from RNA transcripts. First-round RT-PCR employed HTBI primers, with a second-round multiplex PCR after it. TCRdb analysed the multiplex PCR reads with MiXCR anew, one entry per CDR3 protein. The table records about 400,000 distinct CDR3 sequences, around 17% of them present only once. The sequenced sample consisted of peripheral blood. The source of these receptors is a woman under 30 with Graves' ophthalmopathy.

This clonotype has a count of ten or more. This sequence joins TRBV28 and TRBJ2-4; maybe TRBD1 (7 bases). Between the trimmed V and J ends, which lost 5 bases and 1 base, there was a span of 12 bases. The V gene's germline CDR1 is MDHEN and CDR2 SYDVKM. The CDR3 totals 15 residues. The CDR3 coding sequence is TGTGCCAGCAGTCCCTCAGGGGGGGCCAAAAACATTCAGTACTTC. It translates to CASSPSGGAKNIQYF.

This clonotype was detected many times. CDR3 bases: TGTGCCAGCAGCGCACAGGGGGCGGGCACTGAAGCTTTCTTT. This encodes CASSAQGAGTEAFF. J is TRBJ1-1 and V is TRBV7-9; 9 bases line up with TRBD1. V lost 5 bases and J lost 4; bases outside the gene matches: 5. Germline-derived CDR1 and CDR2 are SEHNR and FQNEAQ (reference sequence). The CDR3 runs to 14 residues.